The TCR beta chain under discussion was sequenced for a study of graft-versus-host responses after intestinal transplantation. Study in general: Multivisceral, liver-intestinal, or isolated intestinal grafts were transplanted into recipients. Study-wide findings and caveats: Graft-donor T cell macrochimerism coincided with high graft-versus-host to host-versus-graft clonal ratios in allografts.

Data came from immunoSEQ multiplex PCR; TCRdb stores just in-frame clones and leaves some out. The sample lists 70,000 or so clones, about 87% seen once, with 0.39% in the top ten. Germline V gene data show CDR1 as KGHSH and CDR2 as LQKENI. This CDR3 region has 15 residues. J gave up 1 base and V 3 bases, and 5 bases lay outside the gene matches. Only one count was recorded for this clone. What it binds is not known. Sequenced material: unstimulated CD4+ T cells sorted from spleen or lymph node cells, taken before transplant. V and J are TRBV18 and TRBJ1-1, with 7 nucleotides matching TRBD1. This TCR came from a human donor who was the organ donor for an intestinal transplant. CDR3 bases: TGTGCCAGCTCACCTGGGACAGACTGGAACACTGAAGCTTTCTTT. Protein sequence: CASSPGTDWNTEAFF.